This T cell receptor beta chain was identified in a study of shared clonotypes between healthy human individuals (dated by TCRdb to the early 2020s). Background for the entire study: The cohort comprised a couple of women and a few men aged 18 to 49 years. Per donor, three plates each were used for CD4 naive and CD4 memory, two for CD8 naive, and one for CD8 memory. To estimate repertoire size and how much clonotype sharing occurs between individuals, the study deeply sequenced the blood TCR repertoires of about 5 healthy adults. Different laboratories and diverse techniques were used to prepare libraries and sequence TCR repertoires, to increase sequencing depth and limit assay-specific biases. Each donor's leukapheresis produced roughly between roughly 0.85 and 9.5 billion PBMCs.

V and J are trimmed by 5 bases and 5 bases, and the gene matches miss 9 bases of the junction. CDR1 and CDR2, looked up from the germline V gene (reference sequence), are SEHNR and FQNEAQ. The cysteine opens and the phenylalanine closes a CDR3 of 15 amino acids. Of the read, only the CDR3 DNA is kept; its 45 bases are in frame from base 1. This clone is a singleton in its sample. Its recognized antigen is unknown. One base away there is no much larger clone; base qualities are not given. Using the deep immunoSEQ assay, multiplex PCR amplified TCR CDR3 regions from genomic DNA. Extracted genomic DNA from each cell subset was distributed evenly across all wells of several immunoSEQ 96-well plates, and each plate was treated as a replicate. Each replicate PCR for sorted subsets received about 0.2 ug genomic DNA, equal to some 32,000 T cell genomes. Purified libraries were measured with a Qubit 3.0 fluorometer, size-checked on a Bioanalyzer 2100, and measured again with the KAPA Library Quantification kit. Every immunoSEQ 96-well plate was sequenced on a separate single-read 150-cycle Illumina NextSeq 550 flow cell. The original methods were these. Because the immunoSEQ output included only junctional sequences and no quality scores, the filtering could not be the same as the filtering used for full-length reads. Sequences were annotated with PyIR, a Python wrapper for IgBLAST v1.9, using IMGT germline references to assign V/J genes and CDR3. Reads were removed for weak V/J assignments (E-value above 1e-6), missing CDR3, stop codons, out-of-frame junctions, or ambiguous translated residues. A V3J clonotype was defined by an identical inferred V gene, J gene, and CDR3 amino acid sequence. Percentage overlap between repertoires was calculated by dividing the number of shared unique clonotypes by the size of the smaller repertoire. Repertoire richness was assessed with RTK rarefaction, the Chao1 estimator, and Recon v2.1 estimates of unobserved clonotypes. Generation probabilities for all TCRbeta clonotypes obtained by the gDNA method from several donors were computed using OLGA. TCRdb limited this immuneACCESS table to in-frame rearrangements with V and J called. A share of clones is missing; checked studies link under half to unresolved V genes, and the rest is unexplained. That table furnishes V, J and clone size, whereas the DNA furnished D and trimming. The sample table holds around 2,000,000 clones, of which around 96% were seen once. About 1.1% of the sample is in the top ten clones.

For the CD8 naive samples, CD45RO-negative cells were positively selected for CCR7, yielding a CD45RA+CCR7+ population from which TemRA cells were excluded. The donors were healthy, HIV-negative adults with no recently reported acute infections or vaccinations. Every donor was a Caucasian adult living in Nashville, Tennessee, USA. After blood collection by leukapheresis, PBMCs were isolated using Ficoll-Histopaque density gradient centrifugation and then cryopreserved in the vapor phase of liquid nitrogen. Analytical flow cytometry was used to check the purity and quantity of each magnetically sorted T cell population. From each sorted fraction, genomic DNA was isolated and quantified by UV absorbance on a Nanodrop 2000c. Broad study findings and their caveats: Naive subsets generally had larger estimated clonotype richness than memory subsets did. Sharing across a few donors was observed for about 5% of naive CD4, over 3% of naive CD8, 2% to 2.5% of memory CD4, and around 0.44% of memory CD8 clonotypes. Incomplete sequencing was indicated by rarefaction of sorted-subset datasets, despite the large sequencing depth. Pairwise subsampling led to the expectation that sequencing depth would affect the degree of clonotype sharing among donors. Because the study included a small number of donors, the genetic and exposure-history diversity represented was limited. Compared with non-shared clonotypes, clonotypes shared by all four sorted-subset donors had higher generation probabilities. Only blood was sampled, and tissue TCR repertoires likely differ from those in blood.

What was sequenced was naive CD8+ T cells sorted from blood. The intended sense of this specimen's cell subset or site label: CD45RA+CCR7+. The TCR originated in a man aged 18 to 35 in good health. The chain joins TRBV7-9 to TRBJ2-1; TRBD1 lines up with 7 middle nucleotides. The CDR3 reads CASSPWVGTDNEQFF. The nucleotide sequence reads TGTGCCAGCAGCCCTTGGGTCGGGACAGACAATGAGCAGTTCTTC.